This is a list of T cell receptor beta chains from one sample in a study of human T cells and chemical hapten exposure. TCRdb analysed the RACE reads with MiXCR anew, one entry per CDR3 protein. The profile shows tens of thousands of distinct CDR3 sequences, 8.5% to 9.5% of them singletons. The material sequenced was whole blood, taken in connection with sensitization to the hapten diphenylcyclopropenone (DPC). Receptor source: a man younger than 40 with alopecia areata. Some clones in this sample may be carry-over from other donors' samples. CDR3s include the opening cysteine and the closing phenylalanine or tryptophan. Fields, in order: D gene, J gene, V gene, CDR3 protein. A D gene is named only where the DNA matches it firmly.

D: TRBD1; J: TRBJ1-1; V: TRBV13; CDR3: CASSLGAGTGGSDTEAFF
D: .; J: TRBJ1-5; V: TRBV27; CDR3: CASSFTAHQPQHF
D: .; J: TRBJ1-3; V: TRBV27; CDR3: CASGISGNTIYF
D: .; J: TRBJ2-5; V: TRBV3-1; CDR3: CASSQAIRVGETQYF
D: TRBD2; J: TRBJ2-3; V: TRBV10-2; CDR3: CASSVSSGRTDTQYF
D: .; J: TRBJ1-1; V: TRBV7-8; CDR3: CASRRGSMNTEAFF
D: TRBD2; J: TRBJ2-7; V: TRBV7-2; CDR3: CASSERTSNSYEQYF
D: .; J: TRBJ1-1; V: TRBV20-1; CDR3: CSARVLADTEAFF
D: .; J: TRBJ1-1; V: TRBV2; CDR3: CASSEQGNTEAFF
D: TRBD1; J: TRBJ1-5; V: TRBV6-5; CDR3: CASSSPGQGNQPQHF
D: .; J: TRBJ2-5; V: TRBV18; CDR3: CASSPLQQRNWDLRETQYF
D: .; J: TRBJ1-1; V: TRBV6-2/TRBV6-3; CDR3: CASSFPGPPGAEAFF
D: TRBD1; J: TRBJ2-1; V: TRBV24-1; CDR3: CATSDAGTGSNEQFF
D: .; J: TRBJ1-1; V: TRBV6-2/TRBV6-3; CDR3: CASSRGQNEAFF
D: .; J: TRBJ1-1; V: TRBV27; CDR3: CASSGGREAFF
D: .; J: TRBJ1-2; V: TRBV2; CDR3: CASSGLGRGHGYTF
D: .; J: TRBJ2-2; V: TRBV6-5; CDR3: CASREGSSTTGELFF
D: .; J: TRBJ1-1; V: TRBV20-1; CDR3: CSARDVSEAFF
D: .; J: TRBJ1-1; V: TRBV7-2; CDR3: CAIQTGMNTEAFF
D: .; J: TRBJ2-3; V: TRBV29-1; CDR3: CSARLRDSPTDTQYF
D: .; J: TRBJ1-1; V: TRBV20-1; CDR3: CSAREPLTQGRGTEAFF
D: TRBD1; J: TRBJ1-1; V: TRBV7-9; CDR3: CASRGTGVNEAFF
D: .; J: TRBJ2-5; V: TRBV6-2/TRBV6-3; CDR3: CAVGYQETQYF
D: TRBD1; J: TRBJ1-4; V: TRBV20-1; CDR3: CSAAGTEATNEKLFF
D: .; J: TRBJ2-4; V: TRBV6-5; CDR3: CASGPLRDQNIQYF
D: .; J: TRBJ1-4; V: TRBV6-2/TRBV6-3; CDR3: CASSSLQGHPEKLFF
D: .; J: TRBJ1-5; V: TRBV4-2; CDR3: CASSQGRERGQPQHF
D: TRBD1; J: TRBJ1-1; V: TRBV29-1; CDR3: CSVEDGTAEAFF
D: .; J: TRBJ1-6; V: TRBV7-9; CDR3: CASSLPGDDSPLHF
D: .; J: TRBJ2-5; V: TRBV29-1; CDR3: CSVRTVSGLETQYF